This T cell receptor beta chain emerged from a study of naive and memory T cell subsets. An equimolar mix of two oligonucleotides served as the beta constant-region primer for TRBC1 and TRBC2. Ligated cDNA was amplified by four rounds of PCR with nested alpha and beta constant-region primers and SP2. TCRdb recomputed calls from the UMI-ligation and nested PCR reads with MiXCR, one row per CDR3 protein. The sample has 95,000 to 110,000 distinct CDR3 sequences; around 13% are singletons. Whole-study findings and limits: Findings for naive and memory subsets could not be checked against ground truth. In naive cells, over 90% of TCR sequences were seen only once. Naive repertoires, especially CD8, held a few larger clonotypes, possibly memory cells re-expressing CD45RA.

This clonotype was recorded a few times. Its specificity is unknown. Germline trimming cut 0 bases from V and 9 bases from J; bases unmatched to any gene: 13. This CDR3 comprises 16 residues. Per the germline V gene, CDR1 is SGHAT and CDR2 is FQNNGV. CMV status came from CD4+ IFNgamma after overnight CMV lysate stimulation. Cells stained for CD3, CD4, CD8, CD45RA, CD27 and viability were sorted into four CD45RA/CD27 subsets. The chain has TRBV11-2 and TRBJ2-7, with 8 nucleotides matching TRBD1. The sample comprised naive CD8+ T cells from blood. The clonotype originates from a human donor in good health. The DNA for the CDR3 is TGTGCCAGCAGCTTAGAGACGGGACAGGATAGACCTCGGCAGTACTTC. Protein: CASSLETGQDRPRQYF.